A single sample gave rise to the 16 T cell receptor beta chains below, sequenced in a study of blood T cell repertoires in COVID-19. Sequenced by immunoSEQ multiplex PCR; TCRdb stores in-frame clones only, minus some. The top ten clones hold around 15% of a sample with some 170,000 clones, approximately 80% of them seen once. Sequences were obtained from PBMCs or T cells enriched from blood (not recorded which). These receptors were collected from a middle-aged man who had recovered from COVID-19.

This chain uses TRBV5-5 with TRBJ2-1, with a tentative D call TRBD2 (8 bases). The germline V gene encodes CDR1 SGHKS and CDR2 YYEKEE (reference sequence). This CDR3 is 15 amino acids long. V lost 3 bases and J 4 bases, leaving 14 bases between the germline ends. CDR3 in amino acids: CASSSGGTAYNEQFF. The CDR3 DNA follows: TGTGCCAGCAGCTCGGGGGGGACAGCATACAATGAGCAGTTCTTC.

Only a few counts were recorded for this clone. The chain combines TRBV7-2 with TRBJ1-1; TRBD1 matches at 7 bases. From germline, CDR1 is SGHTA and CDR2 FQGNSA. The CDR3 has 13 residues. V trimming: 3 bases; J trimming: 14 bases; junction bases outside the gene matches: 12. CDR3 sequence (DNA): TGTGCCAGCAGCTTCACCGGGACAGTCATTATCTTCTTT. It encodes CASSFTGTVIIFF.

As for this clone: Relative to the germline gene, one junction end is altered; a read error may explain this. The V gene is TRBV7-8, the J gene TRBJ1-3; unclear D gene. Germline V lookup: CDR1 SGHVS, CDR2 FQNEAQ. CDR3 length: 14 residues. As DNA, the CDR3 is TGCCGGGAAGAAGAGGGCGGGTCTGGAAACACCATATATTTT. The encoded protein is CREEEGGSGNTIYF.

The table lists this clone with a few counts. The chain recombines TRBV7-6 with TRBJ1-2; D is unresolved. Trimming stripped 1 base from V and 4 bases from J, with 13 bases between. Germline CDR1 is SGHVS and CDR2 is FNYEAQ. The length of the CDR3 is 15 residues. The CDR3 here is CASSLDGGRRYGYTF. The CDR3, as DNA: TGTGCCAGCAGCTTAGATGGAGGACGGCGCTATGGCTACACCTTC.

V gene TRBV24-1 combines with J gene TRBJ1-2, with D maybe TRBD1 (5 bases). CDR3 length equals 15 residues. Germline lookup yields CDR1 KGHDR and CDR2 SFDVKD. With 7 bases removed from V and 2 bases from J, the gap between germline ends came to 16 bases. Here the CDR3 reads CATSDHRGTNYGYTF. The DNA of the CDR3 is TGTGCCACCAGCGACCACCGGGGGACCAACTATGGCTACACCTTC.

This chain uses TRBV7-9 with TRBJ2-7; TRBD1 aligns across 9 bases. The V gene's germline CDR1 is SEHNR and CDR2 FQNEAQ (reference sequence). This CDR3 has 16 amino acids. V lost 4 bases, J lost 3 bases, and 10 bases stayed unmatched. The CDR3 spells CASSSRDRDQRYEQYF. CDR3 sequence (DNA): TGTGCCAGCAGCTCCCGGGACAGGGATCAGCGCTACGAGCAGTACTTC.

This clone was detected ten times or more. The chain carries TRBV5-1 and TRBJ2-6; 8 bases map to TRBD1. The V gene end was trimmed by 0 bases and the J gene end by 4 bases; junction bases not matched to a gene: 6. The CDR3 loop spans 17 amino acids. The germline V gene encodes CDR1 SGHRS and CDR2 YFSETQ. CDR3 nucleotides: TGCGCCAGCAGCTTGGGACAGGGGAGGTCAGGGGCCAACGTCCTGACTTTC. It yields the protein CASSLGQGRSGANVLTF.

The chain carries TRBV6-5 and TRBJ1-6; D may be TRBD1 (5 bases). This CDR3 region has 14 residues. V lost 0 bases, J lost 7 bases, and 7 bases lay in between. Germline V gene data show CDR1 as MNHEY and CDR2 as SVGAGI. The chain's CDR3 is CASSYSRANSPLHF. As DNA, the CDR3 is TGTGCCAGCAGTTACTCCAGGGCGAATTCACCCCTCCACTTT.

The chain links TRBV5-1 to TRBJ1-1, with TRBD1 matching over 9 bases. J gave up 4 bases and V 5 bases, and 0 bases lay outside the gene matches. The CDR3 has 12 residues. CDR1 and CDR2 from the germline V gene are SGHRS and YFSETQ. CDR3 region: CASRTGGTEAFF. CDR3 DNA: TGCGCCAGCAGGACAGGGGGCACTGAAGCTTTCTTT.

The chain recombines TRBV3-1 (or the pseudogene TRBV3-2) with TRBJ2-3; D not resolved. V was pared by 0 bases and J by 6 bases, with 4 bases between. This CDR3 has 12 residues. Germline CDR1 and CDR2: LGHDT and YNNKEL (reference sequence). CDR3 amino acids: CASSQDRDTQYF. The DNA for the CDR3 is TGTGCCAGCAGCCAAGATCGGGATACGCAGTATTTT.

This chain uses TRBV7-9 with TRBJ1-1; 9 positions match TRBD1. The CDR3 runs 16 residues. J gave up 2 bases and V 7 bases, and 11 bases lay outside the gene matches. Germline V CDR1 and CDR2: SEHNR, FQNEAQ (reference sequence). The CDR3 is CASTRVDTGGNTEAFF. CDR3 bases: TGTGCCAGCACCCGGGTCGACACAGGGGGCAACACTGAAGCTTTCTTT.

This chain joins TRBV6-2 or TRBV6-3 and TRBJ2-7; D is undetermined. This CDR3 is 13 amino acids long. V gave up 3 bases and J gave up 2 bases, with 8 bases separating them. Germline V lookup: CDR1 MNHEY, CDR2 SVGEGT. The CDR3 nucleotides are TGTGCCAGCAGTTATCCAGGCGCCTACGAGCAGTACTTC. Protein product: CASSYPGAYEQYF.

The V call is TRBV7-2, the J call TRBJ1-5; 8 bases map to TRBD1. The CDR3 has 15 residues. Germline CDR1 and CDR2: SGHTA and FQGNSA. V lost 5 bases and J lost 0; bases outside the gene matches: 3. The CDR3 spells CASSRTGYSNQPQHF. The CDR3 nucleotides read TGTGCCAGCAGCCGGACAGGGTATAGCAATCAGCCCCAGCATTTT.

The chain links TRBV28 to TRBJ1-3; D is unresolved. Germline loops: CDR1 MDHEN, CDR2 SYDVKM. CDR3 length equals 18 residues. Deletions cut 5 bases from V and 0 bases from J, with 20 bases between. CDR3 nucleotides: TGTGCCAGCAGTCAACCGGCCTCCAGGTTAAACTCTGGAAACACCATATATTTT. Amino acids: CASSQPASRLNSGNTIYF. Variable domain in full (rest from reference TRBV28 and TRBJ1-3): DVKVTQSSRYLVKRTGEKVFLECVQDMDHENMFWYRQDPGLGLRLIYFSYDVKMKEKGDIPEGYSVSREKKERFSLILESASTNQTSMYLCASSQPASRLNSGNTIYFGEGSWLTVV.

The chain recombines TRBV11-2 with TRBJ2-7; TRBD1 might be the D (5 bases). This CDR3 has 12 residues. CDR1 is SGHAT, CDR2 FQNNGV, per germline. Trimming shortened V by 1 base and J by 6 bases, and 7 bases separated the two germline ends. The CDR3 DNA is TGTGCCAGCAGCTTAGCACAGGTCGAGCAGTACTTC. This translates into CASSLAQVEQYF.

The genes are TRBV29-1 and TRBJ1-2; D gene unclear. The CDR3 is 15 amino acids. Germline V gives CDR1 SQVTM, CDR2 ANQGSEA. Trimming left V 7 bases short and J 7 bases short, with 25 bases between. The CDR3 DNA is TGCAGCGCCCTACCCCGGTTTGGAGGGTCTAGTGGCTACACCTTC. This codes for CSALPRFGGSSGYTF.